This section outlines one T cell receptor (beta chain) sequence together with its context. The antigen is unknown. Libraries were prepared by immunoSEQ multiplex PCR; TCRdb keeps only in-frame clonotypes and omits some of them. The data show around 250,000 clones, around 87% seen once. The data are from a study of Ad26.COV2.S vaccination and SARS-CoV-2 variants. For the study at large: Enrolled in COV1001, the donor was in the Ad26.COV2.S trial arm, which received the vaccine.

Regarding the study as a whole: Placebo recipients trailed vaccine recipients in spike-specific TCR breadth. Responses of T cells in total may have been underestimated by the TCR breadth and depth analyses.

Regarding treatment: roughly 20 received Ad26.COV2.S at low or high dose, single or two shots; about five received placebo; per-sample allocation not given. Sampling occurred on day 63 after the first vaccine or placebo injection. In germline, CDR1 is SGHVS, CDR2 FNYEAQ. The CDR3 contains 15 residues. V shed 4 bases and J shed 0 bases, with 13 bases lying between them. The chain is built from TRBV7-6 and TRBJ2-7, with TRBD1 as a possible D gene (6 bases). The TCR sequence derives from a person aged 18 to 65 who received the Ad26.COV2.S COVID-19 vaccine or a placebo. The starting material was peripheral blood, obtained in a trial of Ad26.COV2.S vaccine versus placebo. This CDR3 reads CASSSPGASSYEQYF. The CDR3 DNA reads as TGTGCCAGCAGCTCTCCAGGGGCGAGCTCCTACGAGCAGTACTTC.